This T cell receptor beta chain was captured in a study of blood T cell repertoires in COVID-19. Clones were sequenced by immunoSEQ multiplex PCR, and TCRdb holds only the in-frame ones, with some missing. Here the sample spans about 100,000 clones, less than 90% being singletons. This CDR3 comprises 15 residues. V dropped 4 bases and J dropped 3; count of bases not matched to a gene: 6. Germline values: CDR1 SGHNT, CDR2 YYREEE (reference sequence). This TCR was sampled from an elderly man with acute or convalescent COVID-19. Specimen: peripheral blood. The chain combines TRBV5-4 with TRBJ1-3, with TRBD1 identical over 8 bases. CDR3 DNA sequence: TGTGCCAGCAGCCAAGGACAGGGAGGTGGAAACACCATATATTTT. Translating gives CASSQGQGGGNTIYF.